This T cell receptor beta chain was observed in a study of T cells in Graves' hyperthyroidism and ophthalmopathy. TCR beta CDR3 regions were amplified from RNA transcripts. First-round RT-PCR with HTBI primers amplified the TCR CDR3 region. TCRdb re-called the multiplex PCR reads through MiXCR, storing one row per CDR3 protein. The sample carries hundreds of thousands of distinct CDR3 sequences, about 13% recorded once. The patients, who ranged from 18 to 65 in age, presented with newly diagnosed hyperthyroidism lasting under 2 months. Around 10 ml fresh peripheral blood yielded the PBMCs. This clonotype has a count of ten or more. The TCR was taken from a woman aged 18 to 35 with Graves' hyperthyroidism. Sequenced: blood.

The CDR3, as DNA: TGCAGTGCTAATACAGCCTACGAGCAGTACTTC. This translates into CSANTAYEQYF. The genes are TRBV20-1 and TRBJ2-7, with D hard to call. CDR1 is DFQATT and CDR2 is SNEGSKA in the germline V gene (reference sequence). The germline V and J ends were trimmed by 4 bases and 2 bases, with 6 bases remaining between them. The CDR3 has 11 amino acids.